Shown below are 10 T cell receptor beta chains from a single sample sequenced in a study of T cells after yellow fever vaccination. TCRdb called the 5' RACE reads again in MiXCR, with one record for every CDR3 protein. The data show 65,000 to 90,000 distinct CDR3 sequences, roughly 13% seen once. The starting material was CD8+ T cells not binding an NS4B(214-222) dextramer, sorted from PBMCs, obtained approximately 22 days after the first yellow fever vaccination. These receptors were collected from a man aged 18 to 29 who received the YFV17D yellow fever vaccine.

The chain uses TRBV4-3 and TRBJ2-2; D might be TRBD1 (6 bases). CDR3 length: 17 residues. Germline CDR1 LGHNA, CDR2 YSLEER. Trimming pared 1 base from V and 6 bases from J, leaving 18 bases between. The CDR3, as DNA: TGCGCCAGCAGCCAAGCCCGGGACAAGGTTCCAGCCGGGGAGCTGTTTTTT. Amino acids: CASSQARDKVPAGELFF.

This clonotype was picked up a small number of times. The CDR3, as DNA: TGTGCCAGCAGCCAAGGACAGGGATTATTTGAAAAACTGTTTTTT. Its protein is CASSQGQGLFEKLFF. The genes are TRBV4-2 and TRBJ1-4; 7 positions match TRBD1. Germline CDR1 reads LGHNA; CDR2 reads YNFKEQ. The CDR3 has 15 residues. The trim removed 1 base at V and 7 bases at J, leaving 6 bases unmatched.

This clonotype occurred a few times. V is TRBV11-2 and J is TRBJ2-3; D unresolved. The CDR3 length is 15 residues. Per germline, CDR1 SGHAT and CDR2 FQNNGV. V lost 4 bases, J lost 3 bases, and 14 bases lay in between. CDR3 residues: CASSSLEVKTDTQYF. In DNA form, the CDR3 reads TGTGCCAGCAGCTCCCTAGAGGTGAAAACAGATACGCAGTATTTT.

The CDR3 coding sequence is TGTGCCAGTAGTAAGGCGACAGGGGATAGCAATCAGCCCCAGCATTTT. This encodes CASSKATGDSNQPQHF. The V call is TRBV19, the J call TRBJ1-5, with TRBD1 matching 8 bases. The germline CDR1 and CDR2 sequences are LNHDA and SQIVND (reference sequence). The CDR3 is 16 residues long. The V gene end was trimmed by 4 bases and the J gene end by 0 bases; junction bases not matched to a gene: 5.

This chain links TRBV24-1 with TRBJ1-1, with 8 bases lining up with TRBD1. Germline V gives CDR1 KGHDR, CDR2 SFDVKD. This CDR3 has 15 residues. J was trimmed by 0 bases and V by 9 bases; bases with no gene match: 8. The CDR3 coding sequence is TGTGCCACCCAGGGGGCCAGGCAGATGAACACTGAAGCTTTCTTT. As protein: CATQGARQMNTEAFF.

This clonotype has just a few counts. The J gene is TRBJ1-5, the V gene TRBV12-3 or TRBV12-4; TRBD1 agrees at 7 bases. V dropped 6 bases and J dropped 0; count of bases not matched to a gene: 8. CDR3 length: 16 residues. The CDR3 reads CASSPGTDYSNQPQHF. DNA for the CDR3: TGTGCCAGCAGCCCCGGGACAGATTATAGCAATCAGCCCCAGCATTTT.

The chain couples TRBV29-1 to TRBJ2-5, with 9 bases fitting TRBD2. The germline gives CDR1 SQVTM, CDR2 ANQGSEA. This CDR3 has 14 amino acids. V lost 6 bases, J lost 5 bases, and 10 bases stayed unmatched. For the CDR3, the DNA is TGCAGCGTGCGGCGCGGGGGGGTGTTGGAGACCCAGTACTTC. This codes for CSVRRGGVLETQYF.

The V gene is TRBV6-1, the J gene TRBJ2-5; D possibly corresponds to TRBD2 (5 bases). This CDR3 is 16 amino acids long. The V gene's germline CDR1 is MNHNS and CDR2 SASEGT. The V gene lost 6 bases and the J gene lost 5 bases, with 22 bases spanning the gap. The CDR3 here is CASSHAPGRIQETQYF. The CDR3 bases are TGTGCCAGCAGCCACGCCCCGGGAAGGATTCAGGAGACCCAGTACTTC.

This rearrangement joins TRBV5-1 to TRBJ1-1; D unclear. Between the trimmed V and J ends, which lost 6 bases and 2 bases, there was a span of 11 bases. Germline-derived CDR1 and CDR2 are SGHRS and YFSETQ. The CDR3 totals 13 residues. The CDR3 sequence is CASKRQRNTEAFF. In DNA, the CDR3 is TGCGCCAGCAAAAGGCAAAGAAACACTGAAGCTTTCTTT.

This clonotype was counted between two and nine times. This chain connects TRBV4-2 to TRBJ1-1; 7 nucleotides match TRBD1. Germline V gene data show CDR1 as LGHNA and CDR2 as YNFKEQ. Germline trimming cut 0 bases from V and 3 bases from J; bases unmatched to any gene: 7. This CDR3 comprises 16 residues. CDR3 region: CASSQENGGGHTEAFF. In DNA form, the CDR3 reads TGTGCCAGCAGCCAAGAGAACGGAGGGGGCCACACTGAAGCTTTCTTT.